These 19 T cell receptor beta chains were sequenced from one sample in a study of blood T cell repertoires in COVID-19. TCRdb keeps only in-frame clones here, not all; method: immunoSEQ multiplex PCR. The sample consists of roughly 87,000 clones, 86% of them appearing once. Sequencing was performed on peripheral blood. The source is a man aged 45-65 years with active COVID-19.

This clone has only one observation. J is TRBJ2-7 and V is TRBV14, with 12 bases lining up with TRBD2. J was trimmed by 7 bases and V by 4 bases; bases with no gene match: 8. The CDR3 runs 15 residues. From germline, CDR1 is SGHDN and CDR2 FVKESK. The CDR3 region is CASSRWTSGNREQYF. CDR3 DNA sequence: TGTGCCAGCAGCCGGTGGACTAGCGGGAATCGAGAGCAGTACTTC.

The chain is built from TRBV2 and TRBJ2-5; D is possibly TRBD2 (6 bases). The length of the CDR3 is 15 residues. Germline V gene data show CDR1 as SNHLY and CDR2 as FYNNEI. V lost 6 bases, J lost 5 bases, and 19 bases lay in between. CDR3 residues: CASSDQGLPGETQYF. The CDR3, as DNA: TGTGCCAGCAGCGACCAGGGACTCCCCGGGGAGACCCAGTACTTC.

This chain links TRBV9 with TRBJ1-6; TRBD1 is a possible D gene (5 bases). Per germline, CDR1 SGDLS and CDR2 YYNGEE. This CDR3 has 16 amino acids. Trimming removed 3 bases from V and 0 bases from J, with 10 bases in between. CDR3 nucleotide sequence: TGTGCCAGCAGCGCCGGACACCTCTCCTATAATTCACCCCTCCACTTT. Encoded protein: CASSAGHLSYNSPLHF.

This clone was seen just once. The V gene is TRBV6-5, the J gene TRBJ1-2; possible D gene TRBD1, 5 bases. The V end was cut by 6 bases, the J end by 3 bases, with 11 bases between. Germline V gene lookup returns CDR1 MNHEY and CDR2 SVGAGI. The CDR3 has 13 amino acids. DNA for the CDR3: TGTGCCAGCAGCCCCGACAGTTACTATGGCTACACCTTC. Amino acids: CASSPDSYYGYTF.

This clone showed up just a few times. The J gene is TRBJ2-1, the V gene TRBV9, with D tentatively TRBD2 (5 bases). The V gene lost 0 bases and the J gene lost 7 bases, with 11 bases spanning the gap. The CDR3 runs 14 residues. CDR1 and CDR2 (germline): SGDLS, YYNGEE. Written as DNA, the CDR3 is TGTGCCAGCAGCGTAGGAGGGATAGATAATGAGCAGTTCTTC. Translated, it gives CASSVGGIDNEQFF.

V gene TRBV15 combines with J gene TRBJ2-2, with D possibly matching TRBD2 (5 bases). The CDR3 runs 17 residues. V dropped 0 bases and J dropped 3 bases, with 14 bases sitting between them. The V gene's germline CDR1 is LNHNV and CDR2 YYDKDF (reference sequence). The CDR3, as DNA: TGTGCCACCAGCAGAGATCGAACTAGTCGGGACACCGGGGAGCTGTTTTTT. Amino acid sequence: CATSRDRTSRDTGELFF.

The chain recombines TRBV30 with TRBJ2-3; the match to TRBD2 covers 12 bases. V shed 2 bases and J 5 bases; nucleotides not matched to a gene: 5. This CDR3 region has 15 residues. CDR1 and CDR2 from the germline V gene are GTSNPN and SVGIG (reference sequence). In nucleotides, the CDR3 is TGTGCCTGGAGTTCACTAGCGGGAGGAAGAGATACGCAGTATTTT. Its translation is CAWSSLAGGRDTQYF. The entire variable domain, with the rest obtained from reference TRBV30 and TRBJ2-3, is as follows: SQTIHQWPATLVQPVGSPLSLECTVEGTSNPNLYWYRQAAGRGLQLLFYSVGIGQISSEVPQNLSASRPQDRQFILSSKKLLLSDSGFYLCAWSSLAGGRDTQYFGPGTRLTVL.

This chain links TRBV6-5 with TRBJ2-1; 9 nucleotides line up with TRBD1. The germline CDR1 and CDR2 sequences are MNHEY and SVGAGI. This CDR3 spans 13 amino acids. V lost 6 bases to trimming and J lost 10 bases; unmatched junction nucleotides: 7. The CDR3 loop is CASRRTGGGEQFF. As DNA, the CDR3 is TGTGCCAGCAGAAGAACAGGGGGCGGGGAGCAGTTCTTC.

The rearrangement joins TRBV4-2 to TRBJ2-7; TRBD1 matches 7 bases. V shed 1 base, J shed 4 bases, and the junction held 7 bases outside the gene matches. CDR3 length equals 15 residues. The germline V gene encodes CDR1 LGHNA and CDR2 YNFKEQ. The chain's CDR3 is CASSQGQQGLYEQYF. The CDR3 DNA follows: TGTGCCAGCAGCCAAGGACAACAGGGGTTGTACGAGCAGTACTTC.

The chain employs TRBV5-1 and TRBJ1-6, with D uncertain. The V gene's germline CDR1 is SGHRS and CDR2 YFSETQ. Trimming took off 0 bases at V and 5 bases at J, with 15 bases between the two ends. This CDR3 has 17 amino acids. CDR3 sequence: CASSLDPPTGNNSPLHF. The DNA for the CDR3 is TGCGCCAGCAGCTTGGATCCACCGACGGGGAATAATTCACCCCTCCACTTT.

This clone was seen just once. The V call is TRBV5-1, the J call TRBJ2-5; 10 positions agree with TRBD1. CDR3 length equals 15 residues. After removal of 0 bases from V and 5 bases from J, the junction contained 4 bases not matched to a gene. Germline CDR1 is SGHRS and CDR2 is YFSETQ. DNA for the CDR3: TGCGCCAGCAGCTTGGGCGGGACAGGGGAGGAGACCCAGTACTTC. It codes for CASSLGGTGEETQYF.

This clone was seen only once. This chain connects TRBV3-1 (or the pseudogene TRBV3-2) to TRBJ1-2; D is uncertain. This CDR3 spans 16 amino acids. Trimming left V 2 bases short and J 7 bases short, with 20 bases between. From germline, CDR1 is LGHDT and CDR2 YNNKEL (reference sequence). CDR3 sequence (DNA): TGTGCCAGCAGCCAAACGCTCGGCGGGGATCAGTCTGGCTACACCTTC. It specifies CASSQTLGGDQSGYTF.

The V gene is TRBV7-9, the J gene TRBJ2-5; 11 bases map to TRBD2. The CDR3 loop spans 18 amino acids. The junction had 16 bases not matched to a gene; V was cut back by 5 bases and J by 5 bases. The germline gives CDR1 SEHNR, CDR2 FQNEAQ (reference sequence). The chain's CDR3 is CASSPRTSGHPRGETQYF. The CDR3 DNA is TGTGCCAGCAGCCCTAGGACTAGCGGGCATCCTAGAGGGGAGACCCAGTACTTC.

The rearrangement uses TRBV5-6 and TRBJ1-1; D gene unclear. Germline loops: CDR1 SGHDT, CDR2 YYEEEE. V dropped 0 bases and J dropped 4 bases, with 13 bases sitting between them. The CDR3 length is 15 residues. CDR3 DNA: TGTGCCAGCAGCTTGGTAAGAGACTTGGGCACTGAAGCTTTCTTT. Encoded protein: CASSLVRDLGTEAFF.

The rearrangement joins TRBV25-1 to TRBJ2-1; D remains unclear. Germline loops: CDR1 MGHDK, CDR2 SYGVNS. The ends were cut back, 2 bases at V and 5 bases at J, with 16 bases in the middle. The CDR3 covers 16 residues. The CDR3 coding sequence is TGTGCCAGCAGTGAAAACCCAGGTAAAGCTGACAATGAGCAGTTCTTC. Its translation: CASSENPGKADNEQFF.

This clone occurred once. The V call is TRBV5-1, the J call TRBJ1-4; maybe TRBD1 (5 bases). Germline V lookup: CDR1 SGHRS, CDR2 YFSETQ. Trimming shortened V by 0 bases and J by 8 bases, and 8 bases separated the two germline ends. The CDR3 spans 13 residues. The CDR3 here is CASSLAGIEKLFF. The CDR3 bases are TGCGCCAGCAGCTTGGCAGGGATAGAAAAACTGTTTTTT.

This chain connects TRBV4-2 to TRBJ2-3; unclear D gene. This CDR3 is 16 amino acids long. Germline values: CDR1 LGHNA, CDR2 YNFKEQ. The V gene lost 0 bases and the J gene lost 4 bases, with 14 bases spanning the gap. The CDR3 loop is CASSQEVGRRADTQYF. The CDR3 DNA reads as TGTGCCAGCAGCCAAGAGGTGGGCCGGCGCGCAGATACGCAGTATTTT.

The chain carries TRBV19 and TRBJ2-3, with D possibly being TRBD2 (6 bases). The length of the CDR3 is 17 residues. Germline loops: CDR1 LNHDA, CDR2 SQIVND (reference sequence). V was shortened by 6 bases and J by 0 bases, with 19 bases between the two germline ends. The chain's CDR3 is CASRRSGALTSTDTQYF. CDR3 nucleotides: TGTGCCAGTAGGAGGTCGGGAGCTTTAACTAGCACAGATACGCAGTATTTT.

The chain recombines TRBV5-1 with TRBJ1-6, with 8 bases lining up with TRBD1. The CDR3 spans 14 residues. V was pared by 7 bases and J by 5 bases, with 5 bases of the junction left unmatched. From germline, CDR1 is SGHRS and CDR2 YFSETQ. CDR3 amino acids: CASGAGGHNSPLHF. CDR3 bases: TGCGCCAGCGGGGCAGGGGGCCATAATTCACCCCTCCACTTT.